The rows below give T cell receptor beta chains drawn from one sample of a study of blood T cell repertoires in COVID-19. Clones were sequenced by immunoSEQ multiplex PCR, and TCRdb holds only the in-frame ones, with some missing. The sample carries some 150,000 clones, 80% to 90% recorded once. Sequencing was done on a sample of peripheral blood. The origin of the receptors is an older man with acute or convalescent COVID-19. Each CDR3 is given with its conserved first and last residue. D genes are given only for firm matches. Not every row has a clone size; where given, it reads once, few, many or a size class.

clone size	D gene	V gene	J gene	CDR3 length	CDR3 protein	CDR3 DNA
NA	NA	TRBV6-6	TRBJ2-2	14	CASSSDSPIGELFF	TGTGCCAGCAGTTCCGACAGCCCTATCGGGGAGCTGTTTTTT
NA	NA	TRBV11-3	TRBJ2-5	16	CASSLGTGSNQETQYF	TGTGCCAGCAGCTTAGGCACGGGGTCCAACCAAGAGACCCAGTACTTC
NA	TRBD1	TRBV5-5	TRBJ1-1	15	CASSPGTGGPTEAFF	TGTGCCAGCAGCCCCGGGACAGGGGGCCCCACTGAAGCTTTCTTT
NA	NA	TRBV19	TRBJ2-5	14	CASSTGLPRETQYF	TGTGCCAGTAGTACGGGACTGCCTCGCGAGACCCAGTACTTC
NA	NA	TRBV28	TRBJ1-1	14	CASKIGTGNTEAFF	TGTGCCAGCAAGATCGGGACTGGGAACACTGAAGCTTTCTTT
NA	TRBD1	TRBV6-6	TRBJ2-7	14	CASSNPGQGSEQYF	TGTGCCAGCAGCAACCCGGGACAGGGGAGCGAGCAGTACTTC
NA	TRBD2	TRBV28	TRBJ2-7	13	CASRLAGPYEQYF	TGTGCCAGCAGGTTAGCGGGTCCCTACGAGCAGTACTTC
NA	TRBD1	TRBV30	TRBJ2-7	13	CAWSLGTGDEQYF	TGTGCCTGGAGTCTTGGGACAGGGGACGAGCAGTACTTC
NA	TRBD1	TRBV7-9	TRBJ1-4	17	CASSLAQTGATNEKLFF	TGTGCCAGCAGCTTAGCTCAGACAGGGGCGACTAATGAAAAACTGTTTTTT
NA	TRBD2	TRBV20-1	TRBJ2-7	16	CSASTGSGRALYEQYF	TGCAGTGCTAGTACGGGTAGCGGGAGGGCCCTGTACGAGCAGTACTTC
NA	TRBD1	TRBV29-1	TRBJ2-7	13	CSVSRTGSYEQYF	TGCAGCGTCAGTCGGACAGGATCCTACGAGCAGTACTTC
NA	NA	TRBV6-2/TRBV6-3	TRBJ2-1	13	CASSLSRGNEQFF	TGTGCCAGCAGTCTATCCCGGGGAAATGAGCAGTTCTTC
NA	TRBD2	TRBV7-7	TRBJ2-1	18	CASSLGLAGEVDYNEQFF	TGTGCTAGCAGCTTGGGACTAGCGGGAGAGGTGGATTACAATGAGCAGTTCTTC
NA	TRBD1	TRBV19	TRBJ1-6	15	CASSAGQGANSPLHF	TGTGCCAGTAGTGCCGGACAGGGGGCGAATTCACCCCTCCACTTT
NA	NA	TRBV7-2	TRBJ2-7	15	CASSLAPQGPDEQYF	TGTGCCAGCAGCTTAGCCCCACAGGGCCCGGACGAGCAGTACTTC
NA	TRBD1	TRBV28	TRBJ1-1	14	CASKTTGEDTEAFF	TGTGCCAGCAAAACTACAGGGGAGGACACTGAAGCTTTCTTT
NA	TRBD1	TRBV28	TRBJ1-5	12	CAIGTANQPQHF	TGTGCCATCGGGACAGCAAATCAGCCCCAGCATTTT
NA	TRBD1	TRBV5-8	TRBJ2-2	16	CASSPTGGKSTGELFF	TGTGCCAGCAGCCCCACAGGGGGCAAAAGCACCGGGGAGCTGTTTTTT
NA	TRBD2	TRBV25-1	TRBJ2-7	15	CASSEGLAFTYEQYF	TGTGCCAGCAGTGAGGGACTAGCGTTTACCTACGAGCAGTACTTC
NA	TRBD2	TRBV10-3	TRBJ2-7	15	CAISVLIAGYYEQYF	TGTGCCATCAGTGTCTTAATAGCGGGATACTACGAGCAGTACTTC
NA	TRBD1	TRBV27	TRBJ2-5	14	CASSSGQWWETQYF	TGTGCCAGCAGTTCGGGACAGTGGTGGGAGACCCAGTACTTC
once	TRBD2	TRBV5-4	TRBJ2-3	14	CASSRGEGADTQYF	TGTGCCAGCAGCCGAGGGGAGGGAGCAGATACGCAGTATTTT
NA	TRBD1	TRBV20-1	TRBJ2-5	15	CSASKGTGGQETQYF	TGCAGTGCTAGTAAGGGGACAGGGGGACAAGAGACCCAGTACTTC
once	TRBD1	TRBV4-3	TRBJ1-1	13	CASSRTGGTEAFF	TGCGCCAGCAGCCGCACAGGGGGCACTGAAGCTTTCTTT
once	NA	TRBV27	TRBJ1-2	13	CASSLRGSYGYTF	TGTGCCAGCAGTTTAAGAGGGTCCTATGGCTACACCTTC
few	NA	TRBV6-4	TRBJ2-7	15	CASSDSGDCYYEQYF	TGTGCCAGCAGTGACTCGGGGGACTGTTACTACGAGCAGTACTTC
once	TRBD2	TRBV5-1	TRBJ2-7	14	CASSLAGGSYEQYF	TGCGCCAGCAGCTTAGCGGGAGGGTCCTACGAGCAGTACTTC
NA	TRBD2	TRBV5-1	TRBJ2-7	16	CASSSELAGGYYEQYF	TGCGCCAGCAGCTCGGAGCTAGCGGGAGGGTACTACGAGCAGTACTTC
NA	NA	TRBV4-1	TRBJ2-1	15	CASSQGSGDYNEQFF	TGCGCCAGCAGCCAAGGCTCAGGGGACTACAATGAGCAGTTCTTC
NA	NA	TRBV6-2/TRBV6-3	TRBJ1-4	13	CASSIGRDEKLFF	TGTGCCAGCAGTATCGGGCGGGATGAAAAACTGTTTTTT
NA	NA	TRBV6-8	TRBJ1-5	16	CASSYSAGVANQPQHF	TGTGCCAGCAGTTACTCCGCAGGGGTGGCCAATCAGCCCCAGCATTTT
NA	NA	TRBV4-3	TRBJ2-3	15	CASRDGLSSTDTQYF	TGCGCCAGCAGGGACGGACTATCTTCCACAGATACGCAGTATTTT
NA	TRBD1	TRBV7-2	TRBJ1-3	14	CASSPTGYGNTIYF	TGTGCCAGCAGCCCGACAGGGTACGGAAACACCATATATTTT
NA	TRBD2	TRBV19	TRBJ2-1	16	CASSIGSGRGNNEQFF	TGTGCCAGTAGTATAGGCAGCGGGAGAGGAAACAATGAGCAGTTCTTC
NA	TRBD2	TRBV27	TRBJ2-5	13	CASSFGREETQYF	TGTGCCAGCAGTTTTGGGAGGGAAGAGACCCAGTACTTC
NA	TRBD2	TRBV3-1/TRBV3-2	TRBJ2-4	19	CASSQDLFGLAELKNIQYF	TGTGCCAGCAGCCAAGATCTGTTTGGGCTAGCGGAGCTAAAAAACATTCAGTACTTC
NA	NA	TRBV28	TRBJ2-7	15	CASSLSPRGNYEQYF	TGTGCCAGCAGTTTATCCCCCAGGGGAAACTACGAGCAGTACTTC
NA	NA	TRBV19	TRBJ2-1	16	CASSIDLARGYNEQFF	TGTGCCAGTAGTATAGATCTGGCCAGGGGCTACAATGAGCAGTTCTTC